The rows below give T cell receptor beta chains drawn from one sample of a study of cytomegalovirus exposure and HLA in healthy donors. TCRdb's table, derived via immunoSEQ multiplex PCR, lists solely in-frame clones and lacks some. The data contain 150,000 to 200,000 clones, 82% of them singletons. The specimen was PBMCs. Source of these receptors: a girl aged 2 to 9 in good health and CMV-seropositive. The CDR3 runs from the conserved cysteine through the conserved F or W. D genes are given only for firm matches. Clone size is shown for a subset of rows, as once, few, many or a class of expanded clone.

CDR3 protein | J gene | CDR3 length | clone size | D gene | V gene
CASSTGQGVKRGQETQYF | TRBJ2-5 | 18 | NA | TRBD1 | TRBV5-1
CAISEIVSGELFF | TRBJ2-2 | 13 | NA | NA | TRBV10-3
CASSSGLAGGTDTQYF | TRBJ2-3 | 16 | NA | TRBD2 | TRBV5-1
CAGLAINEQLF | TRBJ2-1 | 11 | NA | TRBD2 | TRBV30
CASSRGTSDHGELFF | TRBJ2-2 | 15 | NA | TRBD2 | TRBV7-3
CASSPHSTGEKSFF | TRBJ1-1 | 14 | NA | NA | TRBV19
CASRARDSSSYEQYF | TRBJ2-7 | 15 | NA | TRBD1 | TRBV19
CASSTQGYEQYF | TRBJ2-7 | 12 | NA | NA | TRBV5-1
CASSPRTGSSYEQYF | TRBJ2-7 | 15 | NA | TRBD1 | TRBV18
CASSSVQGAKRGYTF | TRBJ1-2 | 15 | NA | TRBD1 | TRBV7-2
CASSPGQGVYGYTF | TRBJ1-2 | 14 | once | TRBD1 | TRBV4-1
CASMMPGRQFF | TRBJ2-1 | 11 | NA | NA | TRBV5-8
CASSLSGLEPQHF | TRBJ1-5 | 13 | NA | NA | TRBV5-1
CASSVGAGSEQFF | TRBJ2-1 | 13 | NA | NA | TRBV5-6
CASSFLPADRGLKEGYTF | TRBJ1-2 | 18 | once | TRBD1 | TRBV7-9
CASSLSLDTDTQYF | TRBJ2-3 | 14 | NA | NA | TRBV27
CASSEDSRGFAEQFF | TRBJ2-1 | 15 | NA | NA | TRBV25-1
CASKSIAGDTQYF | TRBJ2-3 | 13 | NA | TRBD2 | TRBV6-1
CASSLVSEETQYF | TRBJ2-5 | 13 | few | NA | TRBV5-8